These T cell receptor beta chains were read from a single sample in a study of OX40 agonist ivuxolimab in advanced cancers. Profiling relied on immunoSEQ multiplex PCR, and the TCRdb table lists in-frame clones only, not all of them. The repertoire has about 19,000 clones, 75% to 90% of them found once; the top ten carry about an eighth. The specimen was CD4+ or CD8+ T cells sorted from blood, collected in a trial of the OX40 agonist ivuxolimab. These receptors came from an adult with an advanced solid tumor such as melanoma, head and neck, liver or kidney cancer. The CDR3 runs from the conserved cysteine through the conserved F or W. Fields, in order: V gene, J gene, clone size, D gene, CDR3 DNA, CDR3 protein. A D gene is named only where the DNA matches it firmly. Size values are once, few and many counts, or a class for expanded clones, and some rows have none.

TRBV28	TRBJ2-7	-	-	TGTGCCAGCAGTATGACAGGCGGTGGCTCCTACGAGCAGTACTTC	CASSMTGGGSYEQYF
TRBV7-9	TRBJ2-7	-	-	TGTGCCAGCAGCTTGCCCGGGACTTACGAGCAGTACTTC	CASSLPGTYEQYF
TRBV7-9	TRBJ2-7	-	TRBD2	TGTGCCAGCAGCTTAGGGGCGGGAGGAAACTACGAGCAGTACTTC	CASSLGAGGNYEQYF
TRBV28	TRBJ2-7	-	-	TGTGCCAGCAGTTATAGGTTTCTCTCCTACGAGCAGTACTTC	CASSYRFLSYEQYF
TRBV27	TRBJ1-6	few	-	TGTGCCAGCGGTCCCGTTCACGGGTCACCCCTCCACTTT	CASGPVHGSPLHF
TRBV29-1	TRBJ1-2	-	-	TGCAGCGCCGACGGGTCTCGCTATGGCTACACCTTC	CSADGSRYGYTF
TRBV7-9	TRBJ2-7	-	-	TGTGCCAGCAGCTTAGTGGGGGGCGAGGGCTACGAGCAGTACTTC	CASSLVGGEGYEQYF
TRBV30	TRBJ2-7	-	-	TGTGCCTGGAAAGCGGGTGCCTACGAGCAGTACTTC	CAWKAGAYEQYF
TRBV7-6	TRBJ2-3	once	-	TGTGCCAGCAGTTCTAGGGATACGCAGTATTTT	CASSSRDTQYF
TRBV6-5	TRBJ2-1	-	TRBD2	TGTGCCAGCAGTTTGGGAGCGGGAGGGCCGAGTGAGCAGTTCTTC	CASSLGAGGPSEQFF
TRBV4-2	TRBJ2-5	-	TRBD1	TGTGCCAGCAGCCAAGCGGACAGGGGCCAAGAGACCCAGTACTTC	CASSQADRGQETQYF
TRBV4-1	TRBJ2-2	-	-	TGCGCCAGCAGCCCCACCTTCGGGGAGCTGTTTTTT	CASSPTFGELFF
TRBV27	TRBJ2-2	medium-sized	TRBD2	TGTGCCAGCAGTTTCCCGACTAGCGCCGGGGAGCTGTTTTTT	CASSFPTSAGELFF
TRBV27	TRBJ1-1	-	TRBD1	TGTGCCAGCAGTTTGGGGACAGGGGGGGGAACTGAAGCTTTCTTT	CASSLGTGGGTEAFF
TRBV27	TRBJ2-7	-	TRBD2	TGTGCCAGCAGTTTTTCCCTGGGTAGCGGGACCTACGAGCAGTACTTC	CASSFSLGSGTYEQYF
TRBV27	TRBJ2-3	-	TRBD2	TGTGCCAGCAGTACCGGGACTAGCGGGTTGAGCACAGATACGCAGTATTTT	CASSTGTSGLSTDTQYF
TRBV5-6	TRBJ2-1	once	TRBD2	TGTGCCAGCAGCATGCTAGCGGGAGTTAACAATGAGCAGTTCTTC	CASSMLAGVNNEQFF
TRBV7-9	TRBJ1-1	-	TRBD1	TGTGCCAGCAGCCCGGAACAGGGGAGGAGGACTGAAGCTTTCTTT	CASSPEQGRRTEAFF
TRBV6-5	TRBJ1-1	-	-	TGTGCCAGCAGTTACTCAGGCGGGGGGGCGAACACTGAAGCTTTCTTT	CASSYSGGGANTEAFF
TRBV13	TRBJ2-7	-	-	TGTGCCAGCAGTCAAAGGGCTGGGACAGCGGGCTACGAGCAGTACTTC	CASSQRAGTAGYEQYF
TRBV6-5	TRBJ2-3	-	-	TGTGCCAGCAGTTACTATTCAGGCCAACGGGGAGATACGCAGTATTTT	CASSYYSGQRGDTQYF
TRBV19	TRBJ1-2	-	TRBD1	TGTGCCAGCGCGAGGGGGCCCGGGGGCTACACCTTC	CASARGPGGYTF
TRBV4-1	TRBJ1-1	-	-	TGCGCCAGCAGCCTTCAAGAGGGGAGCAACACTGAAGCTTTCTTT	CASSLQEGSNTEAFF
TRBV4-2	TRBJ1-2	few	-	TGTGCCAGCAGCCAAGATAAGACTAACTATGGCTACACCTTC	CASSQDKTNYGYTF
TRBV6-5	TRBJ1-2	-	-	TGTGCCAGCAGTTACTTAAGACAGAAAAACTATGGCTACACCTTC	CASSYLRQKNYGYTF
TRBV7-2	TRBJ1-1	-	-	TGTGCCAGCAGCTCCGGGACCTACCTAGCTTTCTTT	CASSSGTYLAFF
TRBV5-1	TRBJ1-1	-	TRBD1	TGCGCCAGCAGCTTCAGGGGGAGCACTGAAGCTTTCTTT	CASSFRGSTEAFF
TRBV5-1	TRBJ2-7	-	TRBD2	TGCGCCAGCAGCCTGCTGCAGCTACGGGGGGACCCGGGGTCCTACGAGCAGTACTTC	CASSLLQLRGDPGSYEQYF
TRBV7-9	TRBJ2-5	-	-	TGTGCCAGCAGCCTACCTGGGGACCAGGGAGAGACCCAGTACTTC	CASSLPGDQGETQYF
TRBV11-2	TRBJ2-7	medium-sized	TRBD1	TGTGCCAGCAGCATCGGACAGGGGGCGGACGAGCAGTACTTC	CASSIGQGADEQYF
TRBV30	TRBJ2-7	-	-	TGTGCCCTATCCCCCCAGGGGCTCGAGCAGTACTTC	CALSPQGLEQYF
TRBV7-7	TRBJ2-1	-	-	TGTGCTAGCAGCTTAGCGCGGAGCTCCTACAATGAGCAGTTCTTC	CASSLARSSYNEQFF
TRBV28	TRBJ1-4	once	TRBD1	TGTGCCAGCAGTTCCCGGGACAGGGGTAATGAAAAACTGTTTTTT	CASSSRDRGNEKLFF